The 11 T cell receptor beta chains listed next were all sequenced from one sample in a study of T-cell reconstitution after alpha-beta-depleted transplantation in children. Unique molecular identifiers were incorporated during preparation of the TCRbeta library. TCRdb itself ran the PCR reads through MiXCR, one entry per CDR3 protein. Here the sample spans about 340,000 distinct CDR3 sequences, 15% to 20% being singletons. Sequences were derived from PBMCs, mostly from graft donor cells, sampled 360 days after TCRalphabeta/CD19-depleted stem cell transplant. The receptors here all came from a male patient between 2 and 10 years old who had a stem cell transplant for acute lymphoblastic leukemia, so the T cells may come from the graft donor.

The chain has TRBV18 and TRBJ2-5; 9 bases map to TRBD2. Germline values: CDR1 KGHSH, CDR2 LQKENI. Trimming at V came to 6 bases and at J to 5 bases, leaving 7 bases not matched to a gene. The CDR3 loop spans 14 amino acids. The CDR3 sequence: CASSSRREGETQYF. CDR3 DNA sequence: TGTGCCAGCTCGTCCCGGCGGGAGGGTGAGACCCAGTACTTC. Filled out from reference TRBV18 and TRBJ2-5, the complete variable domain reads NAGVMQNPRHLVRRRGQEARLRCSPMKGHSHVYWYRQLPEEGLKFMVYLQKENIIDESGMPKERFSAEFPKEGPSILRIQQVVRGDSAAYFCASSSRREGETQYFGPGTRLLVL.

This clonotype has at least ten counts. V usage is TRBV12-3 or TRBV12-4 and J usage is TRBJ2-6; D remains unclear. The CDR3 extends over 15 amino acids. The ends were cut back, 1 base at V and 2 bases at J, with 6 bases in the middle. CDR3 region: CASSLGQPGANVLTF. CDR3 in DNA: TGTGCCAGCAGTTTAGGGCAGCCTGGGGCCAACGTCCTGACTTTC.

The chain is built from TRBV12-3 or TRBV12-4 and TRBJ2-1; D is perhaps TRBD2 (6 bases). Trimming cost V 5 bases and J 0 bases, with 11 bases left between them. The CDR3 totals 15 residues. The CDR3 reads CASSPNGGSYNEQFF. Here the CDR3 DNA reads TGTGCCAGCAGTCCTAACGGGGGCTCCTACAATGAGCAGTTCTTC.

This clonotype has a handful of counts. This chain joins TRBV20-1 and TRBJ2-5; TRBD2 matches at 7 bases. Germline V lookup: CDR1 DFQATT, CDR2 SNEGSKA (reference sequence). The length of the CDR3 is 13 residues. Trimming took 5 bases from V and 3 from J; bases not matched to a gene: 6. The CDR3 region has the DNA TGCAGTGCTCATAGCGGGTACGAAGAGACCCAGTACTTC. It codes for CSAHSGYEETQYF.

This clonotype was counted a few times. This chain uses TRBV20-1 with TRBJ2-1; D not certain. Germline V gene sequence: CDR1 DFQATT, CDR2 SNEGSKA (reference sequence). Trimming shortened V by 0 bases and J by 0 bases, and 15 bases separated the two germline ends. The CDR3 extends over 17 amino acids. The CDR3, as DNA: TGCAGTGCTAGAGATTTTCCGGGTATGGGCTCCTACAATGAGCAGTTCTTC. Translation gives CSARDFPGMGSYNEQFF.

This clonotype appeared many times. The chain is built from TRBV10-3 and TRBJ2-1, with D possibly being TRBD2 (6 bases). Germline V CDR1 and CDR2: ENHRY, SYGVKD. Trimming stripped 2 bases from V and 9 bases from J, with 23 bases between. The CDR3 runs 17 residues. The CDR3 DNA is TGTGCCATCAGTGAGGCCAGGGTGGGGACTCGCGCCGGTGAGCAGTTCTTC. This codes for CAISEARVGTRAGEQFF.

This clonotype has a handful of counts. The genes are TRBV15 and TRBJ2-5; 11 nucleotides line up with TRBD2. This CDR3 has 17 residues. V shed 0 bases, J shed 5 bases, and the junction held 8 bases outside the gene matches. The V gene's germline CDR1 is LNHNV and CDR2 YYDKDF (reference sequence). The CDR3 DNA sequence: TGTGCCACCAGCAGAGATCGACTAGCGGGAACGGGGGAGACCCAGTACTTC. It yields the protein CATSRDRLAGTGETQYF.

The sample holds a few counts of this clonotype. The rearrangement links TRBV30 to TRBJ2-7; tentatively, D is TRBD1 (6 bases). The V end lost 5 bases, the J end lost 3 bases, and 8 bases lay between the germline ends. The CDR3 has 11 residues. Germline V gene lookup returns CDR1 GTSNPN and CDR2 SVGIG (reference sequence). The CDR3: CAWQTGYEQYF. CDR3 bases: TGTGCCTGGCAGACAGGCTACGAGCAGTACTTC.

The chain has TRBV20-1 and TRBJ1-2; a weak D match, TRBD1 (5 bases). Germline V lookup: CDR1 DFQATT, CDR2 SNEGSKA (reference sequence). The CDR3 runs 15 residues. V lost 3 bases and J lost 4, with 18 bases in between. The CDR3 DNA is TGCAGTGCTAGGCCAGGGAGGCGTAGGGGCTATGGCTACACCTTC. This sequence encodes CSARPGRRRGYGYTF.

A few counts support this clonotype. This sequence joins TRBV20-1 and TRBJ2-2, with D tentatively TRBD2 (6 bases). CDR3 length: 15 residues. V was cut by 0 bases and J by 0 bases, with 8 bases left in between. Germline CDR1 and CDR2: DFQATT and SNEGSKA (reference sequence). DNA for the CDR3: TGCAGTGCTAGAGACGGCGGGGCGAACACCGGGGAGCTGTTTTTT. Its translation is CSARDGGANTGELFF.

This clonotype came up a few times. The CDR3 here is CATSESRTVGYNEQFF. The CDR3 bases are TGTGCCACCAGTGAATCCCGGACAGTTGGCTACAATGAGCAGTTCTTC. This chain joins TRBV24-1 and TRBJ2-1, with D perhaps matching TRBD1 (6 bases). V dropped 4 bases and J dropped 3 bases, with 15 bases sitting between them. Per germline, CDR1 KGHDR and CDR2 SFDVKD. There are 16 residues in the CDR3.